This TCR beta chain was documented in a study of cytomegalovirus exposure and HLA in healthy donors. PCR amplification relied on 60 Vbeta primers (plus 13 Jbeta primers). Using immunoSEQ multiplex PCR, the repertoire was profiled, and TCRdb retains in-frame clones only, with some absent. The sample contains some 150,000 clones, roughly three quarters of which appear only once. The CDR3 length is 15 residues. CDR1 MNHNY and CDR2 SVGAGI come from the germline V gene (reference sequence). The V gene end was trimmed by 3 bases and the J gene end by 9 bases; junction bases not matched to a gene: 9. This clonotype originated in a male donor in good health and CMV-seronegative. The source material was PBMCs. The V gene is TRBV6-6, the J gene TRBJ2-1; 9 nucleotides line up with TRBD1. CDR3 DNA: TGTGCCAGCAGTTATACAGGGGGCGTTACAGTTGAGCAGTTCTTC. Protein: CASSYTGGVTVEQFF.